Sequencing of this T cell receptor beta chain was carried out in a study of regulatory T cells in long-lasting Graves disease. V was clipped by 5 bases and J by 9 bases, with 11 bases between them. CDR1 is LNHDA and CDR2 is SQIVND in the germline V gene (reference sequence). This CDR3 has 12 residues. CDR3-region Arm-PCR and iRepertoire HTBI primers produced the TCR beta libraries. TCRdb reanalysed the multiplex PCR reads using MiXCR and keeps one entry per CDR3 protein. Here the sample spans some 350,000 distinct CDR3 sequences, roughly 16% being singletons. Time point indicated: newly diagnosed GD, antithyroid drugs for less than 3 months. The TCR library was prepared using RNA isolated from PBMCs. The sample was also linked to a second study, of T cells in Graves' hyperthyroidism and ophthalmopathy.

The chain uses TRBV19 and TRBJ2-1; no clear D gene. The sequence came from a woman aged 18-35 years with Graves disease. The material was peripheral blood mononuclear cells (PBMCs), obtained at new diagnosis, from a patient treated with antithyroid drugs. The CDR3 loop is CASSVRLGEQFF. The CDR3 DNA reads TGTGCCAGTAGTGTCCGCTTAGGTGAGCAGTTCTTC.